Listed here is a single T cell receptor beta chain. Its specificity is unknown. This sample is part of a study of cytomegalovirus exposure and HLA in healthy donors. Vbeta (60) and Jbeta (13) primers were used in the PCR. TCRdb's copy holds only in-frame clones and misses some; the assay was immunoSEQ multiplex PCR. Of 150,000 to 200,000 clones listed, around 88% are singletons. Trimming removed 1 base from V and 2 bases from J; junction bases left unmatched: 5. The length of the CDR3 is 16 residues. The germline CDR1 and CDR2 sequences are SGHDT and YYEEEE. Study findings and constraints: The authors confirmed in vitro that three CMV-associated chains were specific for CMV antigens. Cytomegalovirus association was assigned to about 150 TCR beta chains. A link between a missense DCLRE1C variant and TCR beta V- and J-gene trimming emerged from a later analysis.

The rearrangement links TRBV5-6 to TRBJ2-1, with 8 positions matching TRBD2. This sequence originates from a middle-aged man in good health and CMV-seropositive. Sequenced sample: PBMCs. The CDR3 region is CASSLMRGVPYNEQFF. The CDR3 DNA reads TGTGCCAGCAGCTTGATGCGGGGGGTCCCCTACAATGAGCAGTTCTTC.